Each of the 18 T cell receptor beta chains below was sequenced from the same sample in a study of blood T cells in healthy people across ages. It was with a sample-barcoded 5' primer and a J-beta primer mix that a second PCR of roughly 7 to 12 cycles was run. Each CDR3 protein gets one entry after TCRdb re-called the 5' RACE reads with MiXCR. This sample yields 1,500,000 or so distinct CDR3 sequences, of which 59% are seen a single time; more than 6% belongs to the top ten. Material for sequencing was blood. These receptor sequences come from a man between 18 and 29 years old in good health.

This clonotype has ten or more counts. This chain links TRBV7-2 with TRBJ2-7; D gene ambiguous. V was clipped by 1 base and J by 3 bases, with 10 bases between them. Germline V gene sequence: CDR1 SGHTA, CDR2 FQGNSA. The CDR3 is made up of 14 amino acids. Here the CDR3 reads CASSLGPVNYEQYF. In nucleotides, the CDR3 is TGTGCCAGCAGCTTAGGGCCGGTTAACTACGAGCAGTACTTC. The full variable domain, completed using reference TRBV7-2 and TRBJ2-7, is GAGVSQSPSNKVTEKGKDVELRCDPISGHTALYWYRQSLGQGLEFLIYFQGNSAPDKSGLPSDRFSAERTGGSVSTLTIQRTQQEDSAVYLCASSLGPVNYEQYFGPGTRLTVT.

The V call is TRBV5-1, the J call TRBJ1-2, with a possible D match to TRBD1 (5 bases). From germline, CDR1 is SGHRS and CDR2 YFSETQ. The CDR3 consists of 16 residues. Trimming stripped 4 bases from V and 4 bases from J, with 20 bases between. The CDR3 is CASSQTDSSPSYGYTF. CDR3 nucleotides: TGCGCCAGCAGCCAAACTGACAGCTCTCCTTCCTATGGCTACACCTTC.

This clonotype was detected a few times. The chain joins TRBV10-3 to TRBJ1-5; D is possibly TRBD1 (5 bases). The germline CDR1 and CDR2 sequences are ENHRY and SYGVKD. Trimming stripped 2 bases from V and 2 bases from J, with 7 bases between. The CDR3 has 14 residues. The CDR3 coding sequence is TGTGCCATCAGTGAGGGGGGAGGCAATCAGCCCCAGCATTTT. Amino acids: CAISEGGGNQPQHF.

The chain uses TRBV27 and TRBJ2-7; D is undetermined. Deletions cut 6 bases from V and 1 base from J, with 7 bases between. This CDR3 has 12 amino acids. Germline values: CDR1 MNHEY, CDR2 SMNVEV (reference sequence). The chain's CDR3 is CASRTSSYEQYF. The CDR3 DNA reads TGTGCCAGCAGGACTTCATCCTACGAGCAGTACTTC.

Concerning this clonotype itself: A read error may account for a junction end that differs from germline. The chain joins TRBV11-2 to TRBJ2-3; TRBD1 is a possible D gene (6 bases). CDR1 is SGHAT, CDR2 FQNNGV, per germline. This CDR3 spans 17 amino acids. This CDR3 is CASSLGLRTAPTDTQCF. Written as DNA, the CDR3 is TGTGCCAGCAGCTTAGGTTTACGGACAGCACCCACAGATACGCAGTGTTTT.

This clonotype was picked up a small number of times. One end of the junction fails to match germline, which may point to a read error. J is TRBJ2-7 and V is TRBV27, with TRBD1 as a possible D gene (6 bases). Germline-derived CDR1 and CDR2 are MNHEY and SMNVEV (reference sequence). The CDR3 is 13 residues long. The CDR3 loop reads CASSLTGSSEQYF. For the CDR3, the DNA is TGTGCCAGCAGTTTGACAGGTTCCTCCGAGCAGTACTTC.

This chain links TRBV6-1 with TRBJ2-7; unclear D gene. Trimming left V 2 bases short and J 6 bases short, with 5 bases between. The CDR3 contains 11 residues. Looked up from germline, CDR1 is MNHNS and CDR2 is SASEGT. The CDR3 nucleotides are TGTGCCAGCAGTGAATCGCGCGAGCAGTACTTC. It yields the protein CASSESREQYF.

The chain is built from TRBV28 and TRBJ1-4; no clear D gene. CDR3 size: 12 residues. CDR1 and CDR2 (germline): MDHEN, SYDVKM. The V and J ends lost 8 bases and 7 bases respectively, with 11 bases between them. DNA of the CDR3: TGTGCCAGCGGGCCTTTGAGTGAAAAACTGTTTTTT. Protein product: CASGPLSEKLFF.

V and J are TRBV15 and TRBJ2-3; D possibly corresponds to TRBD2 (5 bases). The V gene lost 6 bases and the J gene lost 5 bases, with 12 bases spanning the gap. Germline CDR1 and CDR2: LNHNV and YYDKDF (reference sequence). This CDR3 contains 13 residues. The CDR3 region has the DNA TGTGCCACCAGTAGACTCGGAGGAGATACGCAGTATTTT. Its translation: CATSRLGGDTQYF. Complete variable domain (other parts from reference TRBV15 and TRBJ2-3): DAMVIQNPRYQVTQFGKPVTLSCSQTLNHNVMYWYQQKSSQAPKLLFHYYDKDFNNEADTPDNFQSRRPNTSFCFLDIRSPGLGDTAMYLCATSRLGGDTQYFGPGTRLTVL.

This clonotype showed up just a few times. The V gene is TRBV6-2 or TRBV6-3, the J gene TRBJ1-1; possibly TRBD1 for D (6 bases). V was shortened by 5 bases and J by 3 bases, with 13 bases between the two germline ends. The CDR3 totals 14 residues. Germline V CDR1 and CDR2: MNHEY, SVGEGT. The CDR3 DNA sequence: TGTGCCAGCAGTCGTACAGGGATAGACACTGAAGCTTTCTTT. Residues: CASSRTGIDTEAFF.

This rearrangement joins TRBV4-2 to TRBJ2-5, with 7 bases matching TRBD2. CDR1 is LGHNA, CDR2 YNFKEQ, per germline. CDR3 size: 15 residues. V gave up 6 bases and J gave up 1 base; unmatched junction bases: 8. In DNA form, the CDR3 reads TGTGCCAGCAGGCGAACTGGGACTATCCAAGAGACCCAGTACTTC. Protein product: CASRRTGTIQETQYF.

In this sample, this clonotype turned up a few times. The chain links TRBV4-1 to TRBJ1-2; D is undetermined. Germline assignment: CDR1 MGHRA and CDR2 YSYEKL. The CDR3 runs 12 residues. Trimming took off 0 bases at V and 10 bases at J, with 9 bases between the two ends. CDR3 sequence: CASSQDRDLYTF. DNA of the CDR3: TGCGCCAGCAGCCAAGATCGAGACCTCTACACCTTC.

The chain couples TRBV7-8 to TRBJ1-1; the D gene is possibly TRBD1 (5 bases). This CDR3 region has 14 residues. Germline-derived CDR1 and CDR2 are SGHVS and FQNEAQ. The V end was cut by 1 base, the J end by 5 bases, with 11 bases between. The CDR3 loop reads CASSLGYGATEAFF. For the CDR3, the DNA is TGTGCCAGCAGCTTAGGATATGGGGCAACTGAAGCTTTCTTT.

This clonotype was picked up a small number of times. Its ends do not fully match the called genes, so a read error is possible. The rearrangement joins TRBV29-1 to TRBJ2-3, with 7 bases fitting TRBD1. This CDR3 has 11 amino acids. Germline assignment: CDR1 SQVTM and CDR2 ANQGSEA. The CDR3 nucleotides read TGTGAGGGGGCAAATACAGATACGCAGTATTTT. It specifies CEGANTDTQYF.

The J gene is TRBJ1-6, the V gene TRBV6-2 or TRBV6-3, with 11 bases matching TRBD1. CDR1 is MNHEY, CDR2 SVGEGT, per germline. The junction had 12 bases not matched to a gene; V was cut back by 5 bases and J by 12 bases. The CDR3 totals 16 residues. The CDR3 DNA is TGTGCCAGCAGTACAACTCCCGGGACAGGGGGTTTACCCCTCCACTTT. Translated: CASSTTPGTGGLPLHF.

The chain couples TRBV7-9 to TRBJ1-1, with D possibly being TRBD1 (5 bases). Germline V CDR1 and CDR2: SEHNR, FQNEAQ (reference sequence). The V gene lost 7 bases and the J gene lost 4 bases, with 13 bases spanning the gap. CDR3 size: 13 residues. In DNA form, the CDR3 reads TGTGCCAGCACCTACCCGGGGGGCACTGAAGCTTTCTTT. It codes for CASTYPGGTEAFF.

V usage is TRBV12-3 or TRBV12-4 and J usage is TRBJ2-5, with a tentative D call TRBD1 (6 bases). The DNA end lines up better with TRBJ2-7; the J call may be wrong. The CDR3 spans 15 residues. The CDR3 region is CASSTGYRSIYEQYF. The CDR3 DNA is TGTGCCAGCAGTACAGGGTATCGTTCTATCTACGAGCAGTACTTC.

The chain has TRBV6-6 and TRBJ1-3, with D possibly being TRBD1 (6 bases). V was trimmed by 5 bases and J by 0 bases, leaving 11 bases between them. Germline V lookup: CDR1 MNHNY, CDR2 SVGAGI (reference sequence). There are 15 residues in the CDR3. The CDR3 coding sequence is TGTGCCAGCAGTCCCCGGGGGGCCTCTGGAAACACCATATATTTT. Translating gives CASSPRGASGNTIYF.